A single count supports the clone carrying this TCR beta chain. Its cognate antigen is unknown. Primers for the PCR totalled 60 Vbeta and 13 Jbeta. The assay was immunoSEQ multiplex PCR, and TCRdb's table has in-frame clones only and misses some. The sample holds about 180,000 clones; more than 65% are singletons and the top ten take 0.5% to 0.55%. Deletions cut 0 bases from V and 3 bases from J, with 7 bases between. The CDR3 extends over 13 amino acids. Germline loops: CDR1 SGHRS, CDR2 YFSETQ. This sample was taken from a study of cytomegalovirus exposure and HLA in healthy donors. The study's findings and limits: Analyses of presence/absence relied on an assumption of roughly uniform sequencing depth across donors. Because they were indistinguishable, some V segments, including TRBV6-2 and TRBV6-3, were excluded.

The sequence derives from a woman in her forties or fifties in good health and CMV-seronegative. The chain employs TRBV5-1 and TRBJ2-7, with D uncertain. Material: PBMCs. CDR3: CASSLGSGYEQYF. As DNA, the CDR3 is TGCGCCAGCAGCTTGGGTTCCGGCTACGAGCAGTACTTC.